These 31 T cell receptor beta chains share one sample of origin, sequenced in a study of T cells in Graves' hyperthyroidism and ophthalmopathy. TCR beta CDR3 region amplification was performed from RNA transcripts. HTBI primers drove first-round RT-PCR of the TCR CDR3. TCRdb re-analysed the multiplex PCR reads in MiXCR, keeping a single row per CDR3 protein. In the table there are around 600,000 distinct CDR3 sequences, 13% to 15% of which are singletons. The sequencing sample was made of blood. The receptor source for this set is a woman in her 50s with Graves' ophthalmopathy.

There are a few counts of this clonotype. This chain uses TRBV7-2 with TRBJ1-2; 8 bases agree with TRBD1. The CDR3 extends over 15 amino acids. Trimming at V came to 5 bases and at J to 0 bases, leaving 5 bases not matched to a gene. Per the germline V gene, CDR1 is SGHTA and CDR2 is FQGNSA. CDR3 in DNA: TGTGCCAGCAGCCGCGGGACAGGATCTAACTATGGCTACACCTTC. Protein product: CASSRGTGSNYGYTF.

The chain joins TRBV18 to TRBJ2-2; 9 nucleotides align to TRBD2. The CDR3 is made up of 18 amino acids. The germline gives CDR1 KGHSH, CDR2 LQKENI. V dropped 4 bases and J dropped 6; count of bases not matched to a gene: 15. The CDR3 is CASSHSSRREGPSGELFF. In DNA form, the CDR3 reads TGTGCCAGCTCACACTCCAGTCGGCGGGAGGGCCCATCCGGGGAGCTGTTTTTT. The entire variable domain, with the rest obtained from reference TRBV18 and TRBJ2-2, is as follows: NAGVMQNPRHLVRRRGQEARLRCSPMKGHSHVYWYRQLPEEGLKFMVYLQKENIIDESGMPKERFSAEFPKEGPSILRIQQVVRGDSAAYFCASSHSSRREGPSGELFFGEGSRLTVL.

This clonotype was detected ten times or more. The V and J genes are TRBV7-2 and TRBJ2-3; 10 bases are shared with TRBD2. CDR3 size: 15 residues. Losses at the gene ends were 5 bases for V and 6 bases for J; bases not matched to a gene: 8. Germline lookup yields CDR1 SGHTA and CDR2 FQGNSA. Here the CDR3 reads CASSQRLAGGDTQYF. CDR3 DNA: TGTGCCAGCAGCCAGCGACTAGCGGGCGGTGATACGCAGTATTTT. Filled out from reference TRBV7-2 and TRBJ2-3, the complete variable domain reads GAGVSQSPSNKVTEKGKDVELRCDPISGHTALYWYRQSLGQGLEFLIYFQGNSAPDKSGLPSDRFSAERTGGSVSTLTIQRTQQEDSAVYLCASSQRLAGGDTQYFGPGTRLTVL.

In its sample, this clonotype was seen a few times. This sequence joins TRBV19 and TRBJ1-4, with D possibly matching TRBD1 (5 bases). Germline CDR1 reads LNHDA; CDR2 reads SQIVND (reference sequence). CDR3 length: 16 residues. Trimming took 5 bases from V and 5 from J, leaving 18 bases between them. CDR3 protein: CASSSFRGRENEKLFF. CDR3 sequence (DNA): TGTGCCAGTAGTTCCTTCCGGGGCAGAGAAAATGAAAAACTGTTTTTT. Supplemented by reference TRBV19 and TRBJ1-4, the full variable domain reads DGGITQSPKYLFRKEGQNVTLSCEQNLNHDAMYWYRQDPGQGLRLIYYSQIVNDFQKGDIAEGYSVSREKKESFPLTVTSAQKNPTAFYLCASSSFRGRENEKLFFGSGTQLSVL.

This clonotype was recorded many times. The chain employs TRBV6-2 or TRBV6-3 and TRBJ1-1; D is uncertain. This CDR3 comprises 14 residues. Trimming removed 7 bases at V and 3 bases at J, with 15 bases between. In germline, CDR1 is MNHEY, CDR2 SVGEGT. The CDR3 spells CASKSGIGYTEAFF. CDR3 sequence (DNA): TGTGCCAGCAAGTCCGGGATTGGGTACACTGAAGCTTTCTTT.

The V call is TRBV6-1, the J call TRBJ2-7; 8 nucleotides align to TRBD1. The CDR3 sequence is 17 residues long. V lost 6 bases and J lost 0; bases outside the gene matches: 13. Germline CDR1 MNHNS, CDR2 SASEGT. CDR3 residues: CASSQDYDRGHSYEQYF. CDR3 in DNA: TGTGCCAGCAGCCAAGACTATGACAGGGGTCACTCCTACGAGCAGTACTTC.

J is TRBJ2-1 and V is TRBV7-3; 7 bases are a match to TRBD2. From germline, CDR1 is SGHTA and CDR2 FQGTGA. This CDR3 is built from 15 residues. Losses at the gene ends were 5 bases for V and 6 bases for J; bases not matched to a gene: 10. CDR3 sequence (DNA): TGTGCCAGCAGCGCGACCGGGACTATGTCCAATGAGCAGTTCTTC. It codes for CASSATGTMSNEQFF. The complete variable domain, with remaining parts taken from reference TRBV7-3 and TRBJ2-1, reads GAGVSQTPSNKVTEKGKYVELRCDPISGHTALYWYRQSLGQGPEFLIYFQGTGAADDSGLPNDRFFAVRPEGSVSTLKIQRTERGDSAVYLCASSATGTMSNEQFFGPGTRLTVL.

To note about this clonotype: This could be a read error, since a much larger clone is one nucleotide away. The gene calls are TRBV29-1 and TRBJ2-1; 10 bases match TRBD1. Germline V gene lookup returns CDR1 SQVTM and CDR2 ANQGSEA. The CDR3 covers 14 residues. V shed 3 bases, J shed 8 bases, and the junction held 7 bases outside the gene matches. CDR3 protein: CSVDRTGGVDEQFF. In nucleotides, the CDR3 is TGCAGCGTTGATAGGACAGGGGGTGTGGATGAGCAGTTCTTC.

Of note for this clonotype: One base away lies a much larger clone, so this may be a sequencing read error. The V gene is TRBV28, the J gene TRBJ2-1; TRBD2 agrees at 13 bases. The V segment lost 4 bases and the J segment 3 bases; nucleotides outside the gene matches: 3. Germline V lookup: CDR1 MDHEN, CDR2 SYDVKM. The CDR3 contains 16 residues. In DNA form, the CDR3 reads TGTGCCAGCAGTTCCGGGACTAGCGGGATCTACAATGAGCAGTTCTTC. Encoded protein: CASSSGTSGIYNEQFF.

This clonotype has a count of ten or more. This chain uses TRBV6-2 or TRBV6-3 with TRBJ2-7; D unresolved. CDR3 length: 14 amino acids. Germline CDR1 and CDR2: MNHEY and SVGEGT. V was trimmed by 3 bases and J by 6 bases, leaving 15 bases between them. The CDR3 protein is CASSYRAPIFEQYF. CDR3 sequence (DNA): TGTGCCAGCAGTTATCGGGCTCCCATCTTCGAGCAGTACTTC.

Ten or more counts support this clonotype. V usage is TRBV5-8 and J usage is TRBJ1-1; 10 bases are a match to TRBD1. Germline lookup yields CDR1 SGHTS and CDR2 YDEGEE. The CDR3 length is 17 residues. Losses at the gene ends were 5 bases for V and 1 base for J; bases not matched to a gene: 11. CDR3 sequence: CASRTRDRGLKNTEAFF. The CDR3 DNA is TGTGCCAGCAGAACCCGGGACAGGGGTCTTAAGAACACTGAAGCTTTCTTT.

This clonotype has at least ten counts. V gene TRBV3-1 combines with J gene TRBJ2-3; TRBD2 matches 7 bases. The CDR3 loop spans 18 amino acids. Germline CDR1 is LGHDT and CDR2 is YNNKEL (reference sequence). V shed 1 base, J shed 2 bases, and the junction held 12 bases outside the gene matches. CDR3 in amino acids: CASSQAPSGRALTDTQYF. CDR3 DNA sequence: TGTGCCAGCAGCCAAGCCCCCTCGGGGAGGGCCCTCACAGATACGCAGTATTTT.

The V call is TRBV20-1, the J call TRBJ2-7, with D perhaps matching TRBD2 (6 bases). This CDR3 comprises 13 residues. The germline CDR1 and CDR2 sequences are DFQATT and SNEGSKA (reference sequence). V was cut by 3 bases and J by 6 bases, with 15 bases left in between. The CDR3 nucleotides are TGCAGTGCTAGGGTCGGGAGAGAATTCGAGCAGTACTTC. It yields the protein CSARVGREFEQYF.

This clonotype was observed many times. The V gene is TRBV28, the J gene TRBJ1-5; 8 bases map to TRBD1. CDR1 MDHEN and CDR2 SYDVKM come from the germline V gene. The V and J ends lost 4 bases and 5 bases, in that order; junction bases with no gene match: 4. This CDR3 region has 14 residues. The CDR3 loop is CASSSQTGDQPQHF. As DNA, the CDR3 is TGTGCCAGCAGTTCTCAGACAGGGGATCAGCCCCAGCATTTT.

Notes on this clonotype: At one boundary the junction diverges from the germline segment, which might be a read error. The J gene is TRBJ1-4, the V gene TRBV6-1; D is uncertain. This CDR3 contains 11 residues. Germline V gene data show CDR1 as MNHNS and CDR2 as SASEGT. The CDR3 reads CASSPKEKLFF. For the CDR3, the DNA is TGTGCCAGCAGCCCTAAGGAAAAACTGTTTTTT.

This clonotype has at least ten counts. Here the CDR3 DNA reads TGTGCCAGCAGTTTCGGCCTCCTATCCTACAATGAGCAGTTCTTC. This sequence encodes CASSFGLLSYNEQFF. The chain is built from TRBV12-3 or TRBV12-4 and TRBJ2-1; D gene uncertain. V was trimmed by 3 bases and J by 1 base, leaving 10 bases between them. The CDR3 covers 15 residues.

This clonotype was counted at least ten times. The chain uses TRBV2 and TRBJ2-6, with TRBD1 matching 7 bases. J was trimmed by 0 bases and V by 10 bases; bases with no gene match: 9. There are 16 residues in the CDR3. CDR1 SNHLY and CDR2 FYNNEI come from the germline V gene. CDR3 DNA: TGTGCCAACCCGGGACAGAAAAGCTCTGGGGCCAACGTCCTGACTTTC. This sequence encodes CANPGQKSSGANVLTF.

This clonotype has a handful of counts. The CDR3 coding sequence is TGCGCCAGCAGCTTAGGGCTAGATCGCACAGATACGCAGTATTTT. Translation: CASSLGLDRTDTQYF. This chain links TRBV5-1 with TRBJ2-3; D is unresolved. CDR1 SGHRS and CDR2 YFSETQ come from the germline V gene. This CDR3 region has 15 residues. The V gene lost 2 bases and the J gene lost 1 base, with 11 bases spanning the gap.

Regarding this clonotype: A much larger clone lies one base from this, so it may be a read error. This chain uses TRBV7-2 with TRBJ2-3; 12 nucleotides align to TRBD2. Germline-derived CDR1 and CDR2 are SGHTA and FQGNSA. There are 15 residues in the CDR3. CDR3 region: CACSFLAGGKDTQYF. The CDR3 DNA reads TGTGCCTGCAGCTTCCTAGCGGGAGGGAAAGATACGCAGTATTTT.

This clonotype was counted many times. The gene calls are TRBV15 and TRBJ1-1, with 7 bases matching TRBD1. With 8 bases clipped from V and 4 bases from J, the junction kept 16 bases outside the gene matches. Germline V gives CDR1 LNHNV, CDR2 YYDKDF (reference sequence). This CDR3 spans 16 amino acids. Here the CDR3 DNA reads TGTGCCACCTCTAGAAGAGGGGAGGGGGCTGGCACTGAAGCTTTCTTT. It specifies CATSRRGEGAGTEAFF.

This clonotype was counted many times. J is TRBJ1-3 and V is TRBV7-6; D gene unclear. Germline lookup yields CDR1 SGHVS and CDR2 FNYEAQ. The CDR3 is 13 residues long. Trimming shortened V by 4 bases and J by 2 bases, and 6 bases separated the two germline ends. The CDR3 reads CASSSTAGNTIYF. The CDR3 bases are TGTGCCAGCAGCTCCACGGCTGGAAACACCATATATTTT.

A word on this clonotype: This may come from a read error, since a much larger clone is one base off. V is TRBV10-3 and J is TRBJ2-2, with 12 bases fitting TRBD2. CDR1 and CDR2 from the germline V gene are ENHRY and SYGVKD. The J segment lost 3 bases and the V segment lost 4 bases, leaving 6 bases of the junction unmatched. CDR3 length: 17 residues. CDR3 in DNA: TGTGCCATCAGTGGCAGGACTAGCGGGACCTACACCGGGGAGCTGTTTTTT. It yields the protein CAISGRTSGTYTGELFF.

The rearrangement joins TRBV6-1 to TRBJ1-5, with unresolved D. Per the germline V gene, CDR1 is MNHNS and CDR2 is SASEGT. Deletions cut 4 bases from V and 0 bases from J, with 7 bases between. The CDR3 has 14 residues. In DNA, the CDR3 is TGTGCCAGCAGTGGACACCATAGCAATCAGCCCCAGCATTTT. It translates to CASSGHHSNQPQHF.

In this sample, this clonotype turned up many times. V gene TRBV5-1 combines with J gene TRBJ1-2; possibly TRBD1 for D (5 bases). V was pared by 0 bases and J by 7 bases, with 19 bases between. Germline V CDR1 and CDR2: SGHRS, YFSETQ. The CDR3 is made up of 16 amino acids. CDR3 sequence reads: CASSLDNDGGPGGYTF. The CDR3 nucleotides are TGCGCCAGCAGCTTGGATAACGACGGGGGACCTGGTGGCTACACCTTC.

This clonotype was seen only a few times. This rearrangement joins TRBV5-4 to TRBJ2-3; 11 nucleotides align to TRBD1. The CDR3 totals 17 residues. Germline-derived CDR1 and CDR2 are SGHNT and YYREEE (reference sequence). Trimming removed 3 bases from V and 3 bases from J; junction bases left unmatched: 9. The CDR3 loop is CASSSESGQGETDTQYF. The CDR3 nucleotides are TGTGCCAGCAGCTCGGAATCGGGACAGGGGGAAACAGATACGCAGTATTTT.

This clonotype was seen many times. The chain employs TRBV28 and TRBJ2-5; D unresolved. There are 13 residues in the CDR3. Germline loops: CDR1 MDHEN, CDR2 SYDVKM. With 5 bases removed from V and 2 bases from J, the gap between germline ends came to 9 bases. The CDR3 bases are TGTGCCAGCAGTACCCCAGGACAAGAGACCCAGTACTTC. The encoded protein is CASSTPGQETQYF.

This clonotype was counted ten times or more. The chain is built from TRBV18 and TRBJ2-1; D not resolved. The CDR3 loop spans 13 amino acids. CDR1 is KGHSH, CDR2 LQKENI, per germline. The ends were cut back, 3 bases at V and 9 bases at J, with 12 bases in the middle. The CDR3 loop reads CASSPRSDSEQFF. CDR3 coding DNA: TGTGCCAGCTCACCGAGGAGCGATTCTGAGCAGTTCTTC. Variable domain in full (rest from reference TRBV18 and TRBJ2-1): NAGVMQNPRHLVRRRGQEARLRCSPMKGHSHVYWYRQLPEEGLKFMVYLQKENIIDESGMPKERFSAEFPKEGPSILRIQQVVRGDSAAYFCASSPRSDSEQFFGPGTRLTVL.

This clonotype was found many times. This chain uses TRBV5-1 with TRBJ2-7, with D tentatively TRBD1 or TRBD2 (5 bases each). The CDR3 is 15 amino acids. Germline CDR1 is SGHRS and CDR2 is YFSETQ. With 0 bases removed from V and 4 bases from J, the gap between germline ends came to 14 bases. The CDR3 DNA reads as TGCGCCAGCAGCTTGGAACCGGGACCCGATTACGAGCAGTACTTC. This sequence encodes CASSLEPGPDYEQYF.

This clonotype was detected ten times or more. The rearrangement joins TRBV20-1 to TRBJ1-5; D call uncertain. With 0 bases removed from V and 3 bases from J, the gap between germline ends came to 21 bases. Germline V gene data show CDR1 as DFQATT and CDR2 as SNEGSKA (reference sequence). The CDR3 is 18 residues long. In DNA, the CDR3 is TGCAGTGCTAGAGATTTGCTGGGCGCCGGGGAGGTCAATCAGCCCCAGCATTTT. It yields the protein CSARDLLGAGEVNQPQHF.

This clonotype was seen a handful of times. The chain's CDR3 is CASSRGASWTGELFF. DNA for the CDR3: TGTGCCAGTAGTAGGGGGGCAAGTTGGACCGGGGAGCTGTTTTTT. The genes are TRBV19 and TRBJ2-2, with D possibly being TRBD1 or TRBD2 (6 bases each). Trimming stripped 4 bases from V and 5 bases from J, with 14 bases between. The CDR3 totals 15 residues. Germline CDR1 and CDR2: LNHDA and SQIVND (reference sequence).

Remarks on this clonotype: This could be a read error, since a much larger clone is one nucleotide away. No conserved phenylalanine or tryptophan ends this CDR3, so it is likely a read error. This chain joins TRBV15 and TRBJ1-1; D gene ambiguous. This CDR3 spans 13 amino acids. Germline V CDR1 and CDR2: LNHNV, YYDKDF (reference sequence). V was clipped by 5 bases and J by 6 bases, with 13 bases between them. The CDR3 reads CATSGRAPAEAFY. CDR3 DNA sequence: TGTGCCACCAGCGGGAGGGCCCCCGCTGAAGCTTTCTAT.